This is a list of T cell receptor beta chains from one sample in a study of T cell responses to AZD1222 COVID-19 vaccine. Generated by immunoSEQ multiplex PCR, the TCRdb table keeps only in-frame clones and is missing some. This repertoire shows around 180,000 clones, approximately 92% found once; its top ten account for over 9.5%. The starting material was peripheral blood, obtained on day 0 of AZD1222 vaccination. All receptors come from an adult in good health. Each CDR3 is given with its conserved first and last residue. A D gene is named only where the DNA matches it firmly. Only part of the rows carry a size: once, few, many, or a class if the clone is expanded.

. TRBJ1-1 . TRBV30 CAWSWQTEAFF TGTGCCTGGAGTTGGCAGACTGAAGCTTTCTTT
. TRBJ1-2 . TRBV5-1 CASSLPSGGASGYTF TGCGCCAGCAGCCTCCCCTCCGGCGGGGCTTCTGGCTACACCTTC
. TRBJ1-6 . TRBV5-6 CASSRGVGSINSPLHF TGTGCCAGCAGCCGAGGGGTGGGGTCGATTAATTCACCCCTCCACTTT
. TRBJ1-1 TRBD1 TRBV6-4 CASSQGGADTEAFF TGTGCCAGCAGTCAGGGGGGCGCGGACACTGAAGCTTTCTTT
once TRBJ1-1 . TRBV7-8 CASSFLTTGSEAFF TGTGCCAGCAGCTTTCTAACGACCGGGTCCGAAGCTTTCTTT
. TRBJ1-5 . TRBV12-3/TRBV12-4 CASSLNEQPQHF TGTGCCAGCAGTTTAAATGAACAGCCCCAGCATTTT
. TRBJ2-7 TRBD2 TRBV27 CASSTSAPYEQYF TGTGCCAGCAGTACTAGCGCGCCCTACGAGCAGTACTTC
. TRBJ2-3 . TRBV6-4 CASSDGSQGTDTQYF TGTGCCAGCAGTGACGGGTCCCAAGGCACAGATACGCAGTATTTT
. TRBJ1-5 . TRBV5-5 CASSPGGGRPNQPQHF TGTGCCAGCAGCCCCGGGGGGGGGCGGCCAAATCAGCCCCAGCATTTT
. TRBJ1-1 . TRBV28 CASSPTEGTEAFF TGTGCCAGCAGTCCGACAGAGGGGACTGAAGCTTTCTTT
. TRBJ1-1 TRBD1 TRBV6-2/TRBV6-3 CASSYTPLGQGNTEAFF TGTGCCAGCAGTTACACACCGTTGGGACAGGGTAACACTGAAGCTTTCTTT
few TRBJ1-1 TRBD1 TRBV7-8 CATQDRGRNTEAFF TGTGCCACCCAGGACAGGGGACGGAACACTGAAGCTTTCTTT
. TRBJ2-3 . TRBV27 CASSLSSTDTQYF TGTGCCAGCAGTTTATCTTCCACAGATACGCAGTATTTT
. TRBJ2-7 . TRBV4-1 CASSQLIGAPGATYEQYF TGCGCCAGCAGCCAACTGATAGGGGCACCGGGGGCGACCTACGAGCAGTACTTC
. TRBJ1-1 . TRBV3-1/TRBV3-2 CASSQDTRNTEAFF TGTGCCAGCAGCCAAGACACGAGGAACACTGAAGCTTTCTTT
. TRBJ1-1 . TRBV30 CAWSKVNTEAFF TGTGCCTGGAGTAAGGTGAACACTGAAGCTTTCTTT
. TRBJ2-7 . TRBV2 CASSEAGGRSYEQYF TGTGCCAGCAGTGAAGCGGGAGGACGTTCCTACGAGCAGTACTTC
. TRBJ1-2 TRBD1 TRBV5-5 CASSSIQGRGANYGYTF TGTGCCAGCAGCTCCATACAGGGGAGGGGAGCTAACTATGGCTACACCTTC
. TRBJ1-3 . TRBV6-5 CASSYSQAGNTIYF TGTGCCAGCAGTTACTCGCAGGCCGGAAACACCATATATTTT
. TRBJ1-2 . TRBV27 CASSLKGTLGGLSYGYTF TGTGCCAGCAGTTTAAAGGGGACGCTCGGGGGGCTCTCCTATGGCTACACCTTC
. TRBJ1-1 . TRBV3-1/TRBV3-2 CASSQDSWAIEAFF TGTGCCAGCAGCCAAGATAGTTGGGCAATTGAAGCTTTCTTT
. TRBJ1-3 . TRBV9 CASSVGPPLGHSGNTIYF TGTGCCAGCAGCGTAGGTCCCCCCCTGGGCCACTCTGGAAACACCATATATTTT
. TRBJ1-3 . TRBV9 CASSASPGRPGGNTIYF TGTGCCAGCAGCGCATCTCCCGGCCGCCCGGGAGGGAACACCATATATTTT
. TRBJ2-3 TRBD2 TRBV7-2 CASSLDRTRATDTQYF TGTGCCAGCAGCTTAGACCGGACTAGAGCCACAGATACGCAGTATTTT
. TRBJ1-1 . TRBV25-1 CASSLLNTEAFF TGTGCCAGCAGTCTCTTGAACACTGAAGCTTTCTTT
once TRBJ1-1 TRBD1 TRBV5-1 CASSPGGTEAFF TGCGCCAGCAGCCCAGGGGGCACTGAAGCTTTCTTT
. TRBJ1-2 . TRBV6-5 CASSYSNPGVNYGYTF TGTGCCAGCAGTTACTCGAACCCGGGGGTTAACTATGGCTACACCTTC